A selection of T cell receptor beta chains follows, all from one sample in a study of OX40 agonist ivuxolimab in advanced cancers. TCRdb keeps only in-frame clones here, not all; method: immunoSEQ multiplex PCR. This sample has more than 75,000 clones, with just over 90% found just once. Sequenced material: CD4+ or CD8+ T cells sorted from blood, taken in a trial of the OX40 agonist ivuxolimab. Every receptor here comes from an adult with an advanced solid tumor such as melanoma, head and neck, liver or kidney cancer. CDR3s include the opening cysteine and the closing phenylalanine or tryptophan. The D gene is left open where the match is weak. For some rows the clone size is stated as once, few or many, or as a class when expanded; others skip it.

TRBJ2-5 | NA | NA | TRBV5-4 | CASSFERLGGETQYF | TGTGCCAGCAGCTTCGAAAGGCTAGGGGGGGAGACCCAGTACTTC
TRBJ2-7 | NA | TRBD2 | TRBV7-8 | CASSLPGGVYEQYF | TGTGCCAGCAGCTTACCGGGGGGGGTCTACGAGCAGTACTTC
TRBJ1-3 | once | NA | TRBV11-2 | CASSLDRGFTGNTIYF | TGTGCCAGCAGCTTAGATCGCGGGTTTACTGGAAACACCATATATTTT
TRBJ2-3 | once | TRBD1 | TRBV5-6 | CASSWDRGLDTQYF | TGTGCCAGCAGCTGGGACAGGGGCCTAGATACGCAGTATTTT
TRBJ1-2 | NA | TRBD1 | TRBV27 | CASSLTRTGGYGYTF | TGTGCCAGCAGTTTAACACGGACAGGGGGCTATGGCTACACCTTC
TRBJ2-7 | NA | TRBD2 | TRBV5-1 | CASSLGAGGPYEQYF | TGCGCCAGCAGCTTGGGAGCGGGAGGGCCTTACGAGCAGTACTTC
TRBJ1-2 | NA | NA | TRBV10-3 | CAISDGFKFWGFVYGYTF | TGTGCCATCAGTGATGGTTTTAAATTTTGGGGTTTTGTCTATGGCTACACCTTC
TRBJ1-2 | once | TRBD1 | TRBV5-1 | CASSDYRGAYGYTF | TGCGCCAGCAGCGATTACAGGGGCGCATATGGCTACACCTTC
TRBJ1-4 | NA | TRBD1 | TRBV5-5 | CASSSRTGSSTNEKLFF | TGTGCCAGCAGCAGTAGGACAGGGAGTTCAACTAATGAAAAACTGTTTTTT
TRBJ2-3 | NA | NA | TRBV27 | CASSPTSSTDTQYF | TGTGCCAGCAGTCCCACCTCTAGTACAGATACGCAGTATTTT
TRBJ2-7 | NA | TRBD1 | TRBV30 | CAWSHPLRGQFYEQYF | TGTGCCTGGAGTCACCCTCTCAGGGGGCAATTCTACGAGCAGTACTTC
TRBJ1-5 | NA | NA | TRBV18 | CASSQRTALDEPQHF | TGTGCCAGCTCACAAAGGACAGCCCTGGACGAGCCCCAGCATTTT
TRBJ1-1 | NA | NA | TRBV27 | CASTTRGMNTEAFF | TGTGCCAGCACCACCCGGGGGATGAACACTGAAGCTTTCTTT
TRBJ2-7 | NA | NA | TRBV27 | CASSLGLSYEQYF | TGTGCCAGCAGTTTGGGACTTTCCTACGAGCAGTACTTC
TRBJ1-2 | NA | TRBD1 | TRBV7-9 | CASSPGQGAFYGYTF | TGTGCCAGCAGCCCCGGACAGGGGGCGTTTTATGGCTACACCTTC
TRBJ1-2 | NA | NA | TRBV28 | CASSPPGGAYGYTF | TGTGCCAGCAGTCCCCCCGGGGGGGCCTATGGCTACACCTTC
TRBJ1-5 | NA | TRBD1 | TRBV18 | CASSLGQVNQPQHF | TGTGCCAGCTCACTGGGACAGGTCAATCAGCCCCAGCATTTT
TRBJ2-7 | NA | NA | TRBV11-3 | CASSFTTSGEQYF | TGTGCCAGCAGCTTTACGACTAGTGGCGAGCAGTACTTC
TRBJ1-5 | NA | TRBD1 | TRBV25-1 | CASSESRTGGNNQPQHF | TGTGCCAGCAGTGAGTCGAGAACAGGGGGGAACAATCAGCCCCAGCATTTT
TRBJ2-1 | NA | TRBD1 | TRBV11-2 | CASSTPDRGNEQFF | TGTGCCAGCAGCACACCCGACAGGGGCAATGAGCAGTTCTTC
TRBJ2-1 | NA | TRBD2 | TRBV7-2 | CASSLGGLAGGSYNEQFF | TGTGCCAGCAGCTTAGGGGGACTAGCGGGAGGCTCCTACAATGAGCAGTTCTTC
TRBJ2-4 | NA | NA | TRBV7-2 | CASSPPGQTIQYF | TGTGCCAGCAGCCCCCCGGGACAAACCATTCAGTACTTC
TRBJ1-5 | NA | NA | TRBV5-3 | CARSQLVGGRDNQPQHF | TGTGCCAGAAGCCAGCTAGTTGGGGGAAGGGATAATCAGCCCCAGCATTTT
TRBJ2-7 | once | NA | TRBV2 | CASSEWGSYEQYF | TGTGCCAGCAGTGAATGGGGTTCCTACGAGCAGTACTTC
TRBJ1-2 | NA | TRBD1 | TRBV5-1 | CASSAGQGAYGYTF | TGCGCCAGCAGCGCGGGACAGGGGGCCTATGGCTACACCTTC
TRBJ1-3 | NA | NA | TRBV2 | CASSQQGPASGNTIYF | TGTGCCAGCAGTCAACAGGGACCTGCCTCTGGAAACACCATATATTTT